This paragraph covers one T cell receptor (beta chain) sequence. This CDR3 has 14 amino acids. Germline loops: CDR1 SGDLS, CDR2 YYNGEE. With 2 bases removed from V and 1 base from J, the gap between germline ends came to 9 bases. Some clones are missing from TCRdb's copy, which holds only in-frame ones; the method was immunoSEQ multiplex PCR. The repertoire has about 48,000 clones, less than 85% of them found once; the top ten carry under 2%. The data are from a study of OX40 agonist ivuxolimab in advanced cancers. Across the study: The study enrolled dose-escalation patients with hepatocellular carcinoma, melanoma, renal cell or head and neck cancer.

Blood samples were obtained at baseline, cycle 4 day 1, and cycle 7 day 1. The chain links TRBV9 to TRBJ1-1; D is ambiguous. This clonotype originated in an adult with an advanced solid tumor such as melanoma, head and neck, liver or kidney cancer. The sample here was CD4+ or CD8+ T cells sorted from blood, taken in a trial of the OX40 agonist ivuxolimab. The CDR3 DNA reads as TGTGCCAGCAGCGTTTCCGGTAGGAACACTGAAGCTTTCTTT. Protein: CASSVSGRNTEAFF. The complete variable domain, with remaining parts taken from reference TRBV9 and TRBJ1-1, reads DSGVTQTPKHLITATGQRVTLRCSPRSGDLSVYWYQQSLDQGLQFLIQYYNGEERAKGNILERFSAQQFPDLHSELNLSSLELGDSALYFCASSVSGRNTEAFFGQGTRLTVV.